The next 25 T cell receptor beta chains were all read from a single sample in a study of T cells in Graves' hyperthyroidism and ophthalmopathy. From RNA transcripts, TCR beta CDR3 regions were amplified. The HTBI primer set was used in a first-round RT-PCR of the TCR CDR3. TCRdb analysed the multiplex PCR reads with MiXCR anew, one entry per CDR3 protein. In the table there are around 360,000 distinct CDR3 sequences, roughly 15% of which are singletons. Sequencing was carried out using blood. The receptor set was obtained from a woman aged 60 to 75 with Graves' ophthalmopathy.

The chain has TRBV4-1 and TRBJ2-7, with 7 bases matching TRBD1. J was trimmed by 6 bases and V by 1 base; bases with no gene match: 3. This CDR3 spans 13 amino acids. Germline V lookup: CDR1 MGHRA, CDR2 YSYEKL. CDR3: CASSQVGQPEQYF. The CDR3 bases are TGCGCCAGCAGCCAAGTGGGACAGCCCGAGCAGTACTTC.

For the CDR3, the DNA is TGTGCCAGCAGTCGACGGGGGTCGGTCTACGAGCAGTACTTC. This sequence encodes CASSRRGSVYEQYF. This chain connects TRBV28 to TRBJ2-7; tentative D call: TRBD2 (6 bases). Germline CDR1 is MDHEN and CDR2 is SYDVKM. This CDR3 is 14 amino acids long. Trimming removed 5 bases from V and 3 bases from J, with 14 bases in between.

This clonotype was detected many times. The gene calls are TRBV20-1 and TRBJ2-5; maybe TRBD2 (6 bases). CDR1 DFQATT and CDR2 SNEGSKA come from the germline V gene (reference sequence). Trimming removed 3 bases from V and 7 bases from J, with 12 bases in between. The CDR3 contains 12 residues. The DNA for the CDR3 is TGCAGTGCTAGGGGCTTGGGGGGGACCCAGTACTTC. Its translation: CSARGLGGTQYF.

This clonotype was detected ten times or more. The rearrangement joins TRBV29-1 to TRBJ2-5; 13 bases line up with TRBD2. The germline gives CDR1 SQVTM, CDR2 ANQGSEA. After removal of 3 bases from V and 2 bases from J, the junction contained 6 bases not matched to a gene. CDR3 size: 16 residues. CDR3: CSVEGLAGRGQETQYF. CDR3 coding DNA: TGCAGCGTTGAGGGACTAGCGGGAAGAGGGCAAGAGACCCAGTACTTC.

This clonotype was seen ten or more times. This sequence joins TRBV2 and TRBJ1-2; tentative D call: TRBD1 (6 bases). The CDR3 is made up of 14 amino acids. The germline gives CDR1 SNHLY, CDR2 FYNNEI. Trimming stripped 4 bases from V and 4 bases from J, with 13 bases between. CDR3 sequence reads: CASSGTGSSYGYTF. As DNA, the CDR3 is TGTGCCAGCAGTGGAACAGGGAGTTCCTATGGCTACACCTTC.

The V and J genes are TRBV3-1 and TRBJ1-1, with TRBD1 as a possible D gene (5 bases). Trimming left V 0 bases short and J 3 bases short, with 11 bases between. This CDR3 spans 15 amino acids. Germline values: CDR1 LGHDT, CDR2 YNNKEL (reference sequence). This CDR3 reads CASSQEAGWDTEAFF. DNA of the CDR3: TGTGCCAGCAGCCAAGAGGCAGGGTGGGACACTGAAGCTTTCTTT.

Notes on this clonotype: A much larger clone differs by one base, so this may be a read error. The chain combines TRBV5-1 with TRBJ2-3, with D tentatively TRBD1 or TRBD2 (5 bases each). CDR3 length equals 15 residues. The ends were cut back, 2 bases at V and 1 base at J, with 11 bases in the middle. Germline V lookup: CDR1 SGHRS, CDR2 YFSETQ. CDR3 coding DNA: TGCGCCAGCAGCTTTGGGGGATTTGGCACAGATACGCAGTATTTT. Its translation is CASSFGGFGTDTQYF. Using reference TRBV5-1 and TRBJ2-3 for the parts outside the CDR3, the full variable domain is KAGVTQTPRYLIKTRGQQVTLSCSPISGHRSVSWYQQTPGQGLQFLFEYFSETQRNKGNFPGRFSGRQFSNSRSEMNVSTLELGDSALYLCASSFGGFGTDTQYFGPGTRLTVL.

This clonotype was seen a handful of times. The DNA for the CDR3 is TGTGCCAGCAGCTTGTGGCACGAAAGTCCAACTAATGAAAAACTGTTTTTT. Amino acids: CASSLWHESPTNEKLFF. The rearrangement joins TRBV5-5 to TRBJ1-4; no firm D call. V lost 1 base, J lost 0 bases, and 13 bases lay in between. CDR1 is SGHKS and CDR2 is YYEKEE in the germline V gene (reference sequence). This CDR3 has 17 residues.

Many counts were recorded for this clonotype. This chain connects TRBV20-1 to TRBJ2-7, with 9 nucleotides matching TRBD1. The germline CDR1 and CDR2 sequences are DFQATT and SNEGSKA (reference sequence). V trimming: 3 bases; J trimming: 7 bases; junction bases outside the gene matches: 7. This CDR3 is 13 amino acids long. CDR3 nucleotides: TGCAGTGCTAGCAGGGACAGGGTAGAAGAGCAGTACTTC. This encodes CSASRDRVEEQYF.

The rearrangement uses TRBV14 and TRBJ1-2; 8 bases line up with TRBD1. The junction had 8 bases not matched to a gene; V was cut back by 4 bases and J by 4 bases. Germline V CDR1 and CDR2: SGHDN, FVKESK. CDR3 length: 15 amino acids. The CDR3 DNA follows: TGTGCCAGCAGCCCTCAGGACAGGGAGGGCTATGGCTACACCTTC. It is translated as CASSPQDREGYGYTF.

The chain couples TRBV13 to TRBJ2-1; D may be TRBD1 (6 bases). The germline V and J ends were trimmed by 5 bases and 9 bases, with 20 bases remaining between them. The length of the CDR3 is 15 residues. The germline V gene encodes CDR1 PRHDT and CDR2 FYEKMQ (reference sequence). In DNA, the CDR3 is TGTGCCAGCAGCCGCAGGGGCGATTACAATAGTGAGCAGTTCTTC. This translates into CASSRRGDYNSEQFF.

This clonotype was found a few times. The rearrangement uses TRBV5-1 and TRBJ2-7, with TRBD2 as a possible D gene (5 bases). V lost 6 bases, J lost 0 bases, and 13 bases lay in between. In germline, CDR1 is SGHRS, CDR2 YFSETQ. This CDR3 has 14 amino acids. The CDR3 nucleotides read TGCGCCAGCACCGAGGGCTCGAGCTCCTACGAGCAGTACTTC. Translation gives CASTEGSSSYEQYF.

This clonotype was picked up many times. This chain connects TRBV2 to TRBJ1-5, with 7 bases fitting TRBD1. CDR1 SNHLY and CDR2 FYNNEI come from the germline V gene. The junction had 9 bases not matched to a gene; V was cut back by 6 bases and J by 7 bases. This CDR3 has 14 amino acids. The CDR3 region has the DNA TGTGCCAGCAGCCCAAAACAGGGGAGGCAGCCCCAGCATTTT. It translates to CASSPKQGRQPQHF. Combining the CDR3 with reference TRBV2 and TRBJ1-5 gives the whole variable domain EPEVTQTPSHQVTQMGQEVILRCVPISNHLYFYWYRQILGQKVEFLVSFYNNEISEKSEIFDDQFSVERPDGSNFTLKIRSTKLEDSAMYFCASSPKQGRQPQHFGDGTRLSIL.

This clonotype occurred many times. The chain is built from TRBV28 and TRBJ1-2, with TRBD1 matching over 7 bases. The CDR3 runs 16 residues. Germline assignment: CDR1 MDHEN and CDR2 SYDVKM. Trimming at V came to 5 bases and at J to 2 bases, leaving 11 bases not matched to a gene. CDR3 nucleotides: TGTGCCAGCAGTCCGGCGGACAGGACGGCGAACTATGGCTACACCTTC. Protein sequence: CASSPADRTANYGYTF.

The rearrangement joins TRBV4-2 to TRBJ2-2; 11 nucleotides line up with TRBD2. The CDR3 extends over 18 amino acids. Trimming took 0 bases from V and 7 from J; bases not matched to a gene: 10. Germline CDR1 and CDR2: LGHNA and YNFKEQ. This chain's CDR3 is CASSQEPSGRIWSGELFF. CDR3 sequence (DNA): TGTGCCAGCAGCCAAGAGCCTAGCGGGAGGATCTGGAGCGGGGAGCTGTTTTTT.

This clonotype was counted ten times or more. The V gene is TRBV12-3 or TRBV12-4, the J gene TRBJ2-7, with D maybe TRBD2 (6 bases). V was clipped by 5 bases and J by 6 bases, with 17 bases between them. The CDR3 contains 14 residues. The CDR3 DNA is TGTGCCAGCAGTCCGGAGACTAGTCCTCGCGAGCAGTACTTC. Amino acids: CASSPETSPREQYF.

This clonotype has only a few counts. This rearrangement joins TRBV10-2 to TRBJ1-5; the match to TRBD1 covers 9 bases. Germline CDR1 and CDR2: WSHSY and SAAADI. CDR3 length equals 15 residues. V shed 6 bases, J shed 6 bases, and the junction held 9 bases outside the gene matches. The CDR3 nucleotides read TGCGCCAGCAGCGAGCCAGGACAGGGGCTTCAGCCCCAGCATTTT. This codes for CASSEPGQGLQPQHF.

This clonotype was detected many times. V is TRBV7-9 and J is TRBJ2-3; 7 bases agree with TRBD1. V shed 1 base and J 0 bases; nucleotides not matched to a gene: 1. The CDR3 is 15 residues long. The V gene's germline CDR1 is SEHNR and CDR2 FQNEAQ (reference sequence). The CDR3 reads CASSLVGQSTDTQYF. The CDR3 DNA sequence: TGTGCCAGCAGCTTAGTGGGACAGAGCACAGATACGCAGTATTTT.

This clonotype was seen many times. The chain joins TRBV3-1 to TRBJ2-5, with 8 bases lining up with TRBD2. The V segment lost 4 bases and the J segment 5 bases; nucleotides outside the gene matches: 21. In germline, CDR1 is LGHDT, CDR2 YNNKEL (reference sequence). The CDR3 loop spans 19 amino acids. The CDR3, as DNA: TGTGCCAGCAGCCCGGCAATCCCTTCTCGGGGGGGGCCGGGTGAGACCCAGTACTTC. Its protein product is CASSPAIPSRGGPGETQYF.

At least ten counts were recorded for this clonotype. This rearrangement joins TRBV20-1 to TRBJ2-1, with 8 bases that match TRBD2. V shed 6 bases and J 3 bases; nucleotides not matched to a gene: 10. CDR1 and CDR2 from the germline V gene are DFQATT and SNEGSKA (reference sequence). This CDR3 spans 15 amino acids. CDR3 coding DNA: TGCAGTGCAAAGTCCCGCCGGGAGGGCTACAATGAGCAGTTCTTC. It specifies CSAKSRREGYNEQFF.

This clonotype was counted many times. The chain uses TRBV28 and TRBJ2-5; the D is unclear. Trimming pared 7 bases from V and 3 bases from J, leaving 15 bases between. From germline, CDR1 is MDHEN and CDR2 SYDVKM. The length of the CDR3 is 14 residues. CDR3 DNA sequence: TGTGCCAGCACCTCCCAAGGACGGAAAGAGACCCAGTACTTC. Encoded protein: CASTSQGRKETQYF.

Comments on this clonotype: One base away lies a much larger clone, so this may be a sequencing read error. As the CDR3 is not closed by the conserved phenylalanine or tryptophan, this likely results from a read error. The V gene is TRBV28, the J gene TRBJ2-7; 12 positions match TRBD2. With V trimmed by 6 bases and J by 4 bases, 4 bases remained unmatched. The germline V gene encodes CDR1 MDHEN and CDR2 SYDVKM. This CDR3 has 14 residues. The CDR3 DNA follows: TGTGCCAGCAGGCTAGCGGGAGGGAAATACGAGCAGTACCTC. As protein: CASRLAGGKYEQYL.

This sequence joins TRBV2 and TRBJ1-1; D gene ambiguous. The V end was cut by 6 bases, the J end by 4 bases, with 18 bases between. This CDR3 has 15 amino acids. The germline V gene encodes CDR1 SNHLY and CDR2 FYNNEI. CDR3 region: CASSSGRLSVTEAFF. CDR3 DNA: TGTGCCAGCAGCTCCGGAAGGCTCTCGGTCACTGAAGCTTTCTTT.

There are many counts of this clonotype. The chain carries TRBV20-1 and TRBJ2-5; D uncertain. CDR3 length: 10 amino acids. The germline CDR1 and CDR2 sequences are DFQATT and SNEGSKA (reference sequence). Trimming cost V 5 bases and J 5 bases, with 6 bases left between them. CDR3 amino acids: CSAERETQYF. CDR3 in DNA: TGCAGTGCTGAGAGGGAGACCCAGTACTTC.

This clonotype was counted between two and nine times. V usage is TRBV7-9 and J usage is TRBJ2-1; 10 bases are shared with TRBD2. The V and J ends lost 6 bases and 2 bases, in that order; junction bases with no gene match: 4. The germline CDR1 and CDR2 sequences are SEHNR and FQNEAQ (reference sequence). The CDR3 contains 15 residues. The CDR3 region has the DNA TGTGCCAGCAGGTCTGGACTAGCGGCCTACAATGAGCAGTTCTTC. This translates into CASRSGLAAYNEQFF.